This T cell receptor (beta chain) was obtained from a study of cytotoxic CD8 clonotypes in ibrutinib-treated CLL. This table comes from immunoSEQ multiplex PCR, and its TCRdb copy is limited to in-frame clones, with some not included. The sample records tens of thousands of clones, about 69% being singletons. This clone was counted only a few times. The germline CDR1 and CDR2 sequences are MNHNY and SVGAGI (reference sequence). V shed 6 bases and J shed 7 bases, with 6 bases lying between them. This CDR3 contains 10 residues. The chain uses TRBV6-6 and TRBJ1-2; D remains unclear. The specimen was PBMCs, collected after 24 months of ibrutinib treatment. The clonotype originates from a human donor with chronic lymphocytic leukemia. CDR3 protein: CASREGGYTF. CDR3 nucleotides: TGTGCCAGCAGGGAGGGTGGCTACACCTTC.